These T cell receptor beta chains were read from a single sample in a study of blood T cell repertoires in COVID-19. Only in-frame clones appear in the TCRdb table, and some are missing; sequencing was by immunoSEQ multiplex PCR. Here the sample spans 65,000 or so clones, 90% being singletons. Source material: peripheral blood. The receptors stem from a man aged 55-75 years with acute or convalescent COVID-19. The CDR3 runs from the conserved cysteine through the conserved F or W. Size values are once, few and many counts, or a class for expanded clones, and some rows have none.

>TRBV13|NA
CASSLRSGRGEQYF
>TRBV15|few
CATSSDGGNTEAFF
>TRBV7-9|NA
CASSSGWSNQPQHF
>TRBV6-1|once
CASSDRTGGFEAFF
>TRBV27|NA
CASSPSGGRGYTF
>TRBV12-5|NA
CASGLVNFGTGYEQYF
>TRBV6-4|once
CASSEHREGPQHF
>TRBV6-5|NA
CATVAGVVYNEQFF
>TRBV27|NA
CASSLRQGAGYTF
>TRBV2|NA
CASSMTSGGAGYNEQFF
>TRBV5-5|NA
CASSFGTGDEKLFF
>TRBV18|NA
CASSPQGASTGELFF
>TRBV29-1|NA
CSAGSRGHEQFF
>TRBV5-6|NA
CASSLQNEKLFF
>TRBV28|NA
CASSSLGRLGGSGNQPQHF
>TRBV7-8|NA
CASSSGQGGNSPLHF
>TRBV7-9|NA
CASSFQGGGEKLFF
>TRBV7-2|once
CASSPGSGQPQHF
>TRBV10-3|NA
CAISESVRLVSTGELFF
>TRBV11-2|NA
CASSARGAGETQYF
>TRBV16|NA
CASSQRATGNQPQHF
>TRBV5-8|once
CASNDQGRGGQPQHF
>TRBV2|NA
CATRTGVSGANVLTF
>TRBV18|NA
CASSPGQYSGNTIYF
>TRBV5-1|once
CASSLYRGSTNEKLFF
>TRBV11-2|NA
CASSKGQGGTDTQYF
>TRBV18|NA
CASSPRQDRNTEAFF
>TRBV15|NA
CATSEAANTEAFF
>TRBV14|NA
CASSQDFRQGCVDTQYF
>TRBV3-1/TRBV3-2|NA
CASSHSPGTGAYEQYF
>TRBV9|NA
CASSLGTSYEQYF
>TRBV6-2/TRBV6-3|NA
CASSYSIERGEKYF
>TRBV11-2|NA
CASSFRVGVNSPLHF
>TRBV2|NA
CASRADRAAYEKLFF
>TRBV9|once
CASSEGQGSTDTQYF
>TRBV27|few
CASSLLWSSGKYDNEQFF
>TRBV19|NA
CASRGQGSPITYEQYF